Sequencing of this TCR beta chain was carried out in a study of T cells in women clearing cervical HPV infection. V was pared by 5 bases and J by 5 bases, with 15 bases between. Germline V gene sequence: CDR1 KGHSH, CDR2 LQKENI. The CDR3 totals 15 residues. The repertoire was sequenced with immunoSEQ multiplex PCR; TCRdb's copy has only in-frame clones and lacks some. The sample totals some 43,000 clones. In regard to this clone: The missing CDR3 end, 3 residues past where the read stops, is filled in from the germline J gene.

The chain uses TRBV18 and TRBJ1-4; D is possibly TRBD1 (5 bases). Sequencing was carried out using blood buffy coat. The TCR was taken from a woman aged 18-70 years with a cervical HPV16 infection that either progressed to CIN3+ or cleared (not recorded which). The part of the CDR3 DNA that was read is TGTGCCAGCTCAGCGAGCGGGACGGAGAATGAAAAA. It translates to CASSASGTENEK. The CDR3 as a whole reads CASSASGTENEKLFF. The full variable domain, in which reference TRBV18 and TRBJ1-4 provide the parts outside the CDR3, is NAGVMQNPRHLVRRRGQEARLRCSPMKGHSHVYWYRQLPEEGLKFMVYLQKENIIDESGMPKERFSAEFPKEGPSILRIQQVVRGDSAAYFCASSASGTENEKLFFGSGTQLSVL.